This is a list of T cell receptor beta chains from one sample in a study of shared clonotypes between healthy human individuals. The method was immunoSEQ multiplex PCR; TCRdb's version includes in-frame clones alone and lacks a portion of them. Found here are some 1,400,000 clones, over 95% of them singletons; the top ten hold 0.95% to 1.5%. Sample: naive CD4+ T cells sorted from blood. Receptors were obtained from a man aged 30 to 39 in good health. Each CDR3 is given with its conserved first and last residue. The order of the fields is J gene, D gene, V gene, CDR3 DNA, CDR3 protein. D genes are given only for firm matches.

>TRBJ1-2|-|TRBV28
TGTGCCAGCAGTTTCCGGACAGACAATGGCTACACCTTC
CASSFRTDNGYTF
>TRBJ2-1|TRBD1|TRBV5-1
TGCGCCAGCAGCCGTCCGGGACAGGGTTTCAATGAGCAGTTCTTC
CASSRPGQGFNEQFF
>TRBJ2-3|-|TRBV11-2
TGTGCCAGCAGCTTACCCCCCGCACTAGCAGGTGCAGATACGCAGTATTTT
CASSLPPALAGADTQYF
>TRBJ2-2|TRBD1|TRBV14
TGTGCCAGCAGCCTAGGACAGGGAAACACCGGGGAGCTGTTTTTT
CASSLGQGNTGELFF
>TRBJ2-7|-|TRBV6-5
TGTGCCAGCCTAGAGCACGAGCAGTACTTC
CASLEHEQYF
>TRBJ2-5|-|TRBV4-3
TGCGCCAGCAGCCAAGATCGAAGGGGCCAAGAGACCCAGTACTTC
CASSQDRRGQETQYF
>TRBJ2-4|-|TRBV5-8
TGTGCCAGCAGCCCGGACTACAAAAACATACAGTACTTC
CASSPDYKNIQYF
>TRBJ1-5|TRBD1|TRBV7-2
TGTGCCAGCAGCGGACGGACAGGGGCGGCTCAGCCCCAGCATTTT
CASSGRTGAAQPQHF
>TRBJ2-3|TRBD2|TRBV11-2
TGTGCCAGCAGCTTATTTGCGGGAGGGGGCACAGATACGCAGTATTTT
CASSLFAGGGTDTQYF
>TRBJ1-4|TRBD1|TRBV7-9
TGTGCCAGCAGCTTAGGACAGGGGGCAGATGAAAAACTGTTTTTT
CASSLGQGADEKLFF
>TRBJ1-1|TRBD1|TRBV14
TGTGCCAGCAGCTTTGGACAGGGGCCCCTAGTGGGGACTGAAGCTTTCTTT
CASSFGQGPLVGTEAFF
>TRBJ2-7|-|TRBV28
TGTGCCAGCAGTTTAAGTGGGCAGGGTCTCCACTACGAGCAGTACTTC
CASSLSGQGLHYEQYF
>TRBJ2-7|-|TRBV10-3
TGTGCCATCAGTGAGTCAGAGGGCTCCTACGAGCAGTACTTC
CAISESEGSYEQYF
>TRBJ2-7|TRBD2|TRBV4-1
TGCGCCAGCACCCCAGTTCGACTAGCGGGAGGATCCTACGAGCAGTACTTC
CASTPVRLAGGSYEQYF
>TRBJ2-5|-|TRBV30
TGTGCCTGGAGTGTTGGCGAGACCCAGTACTTC
CAWSVGETQYF